The 4 T cell receptor beta chains listed next were all sequenced from one sample in a study of CD8 T cells in ankylosing spondylitis. Regarding the study as a whole: The study identified a TCR beta motif of several highly homologous variants that appeared characteristic of ankylosing spondylitis blood.

Their antigens remain unidentified. Via MiXCR, TCRdb re-called the 5' RACE reads, giving one row per CDR3 protein. The sample has over 700,000 distinct CDR3 sequences, 19% seen once. The sample comprised blood, either unsorted or a sorted T cell fraction (not recorded which). These receptors were taken from a male donor with ankylosing spondylitis.

V gene TRBV25-1 combines with J gene TRBJ2-1, with a tentative D call TRBD2 (12 bases). Per the germline V gene, CDR1 is MGHDK and CDR2 is SYGVNS. CDR3 length: 22 residues. Trimming took off 1 base at V and 4 bases at J, with 32 bases between the two ends. Here the CDR3 reads CASSELDRGRLLAGGAYNEQFF. For the CDR3, the DNA is TGTGCCAGCAGTGAATTGGACAGGGGGCGATTGCTAGCGGGAGGGGCTTACAATGAGCAGTTCTTC.

V gene TRBV20-1 combines with J gene TRBJ1-3; 9 positions agree with TRBD1. V shed 5 bases and J 8 bases; nucleotides not matched to a gene: 7. Germline V lookup: CDR1 DFQATT, CDR2 SNEGSKA (reference sequence). This CDR3 comprises 13 residues. The CDR3 bases are TGCAGTGCTGAAACAGGGGGCGCGGACACCATATATTTT. It codes for CSAETGGADTIYF.

The genes are TRBV6-2 or TRBV6-3 and TRBJ2-1; TRBD2 agrees at 11 bases. The CDR3 length is 16 residues. V was pared by 6 bases and J by 4 bases, with 8 bases of the junction left unmatched. Germline V gives CDR1 MNHEY, CDR2 SVGEGT. CDR3 nucleotides: TGTGCCAGCAGGGCCCGACTAGCGGGGAATTACAATGAGCAGTTCTTC. It encodes CASRARLAGNYNEQFF.

This clonotype was seen a handful of times. The rearrangement uses TRBV7-3 and TRBJ2-3; D might be TRBD1 (5 bases). CDR3 length equals 15 residues. The V and J ends lost 1 base and 4 bases respectively, with 12 bases between them. CDR1 and CDR2 from the germline V gene are SGHTA and FQGTGA. Here the CDR3 reads CASSLREGAADTQYF. As DNA, the CDR3 is TGTGCCAGCAGCTTAAGGGAAGGGGCCGCAGATACGCAGTATTTT.